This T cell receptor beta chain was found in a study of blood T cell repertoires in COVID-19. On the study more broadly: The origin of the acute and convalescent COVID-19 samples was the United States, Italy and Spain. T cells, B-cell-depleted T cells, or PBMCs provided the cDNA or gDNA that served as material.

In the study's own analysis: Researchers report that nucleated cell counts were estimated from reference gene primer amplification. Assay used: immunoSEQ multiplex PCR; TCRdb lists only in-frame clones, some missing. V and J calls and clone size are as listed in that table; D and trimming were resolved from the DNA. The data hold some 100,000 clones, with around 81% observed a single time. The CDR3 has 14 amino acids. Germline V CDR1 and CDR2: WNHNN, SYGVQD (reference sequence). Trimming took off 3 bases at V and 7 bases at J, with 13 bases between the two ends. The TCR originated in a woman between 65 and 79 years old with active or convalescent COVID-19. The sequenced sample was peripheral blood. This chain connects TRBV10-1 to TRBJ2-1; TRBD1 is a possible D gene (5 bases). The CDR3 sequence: CASSDQGRVNEQFF. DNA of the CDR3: TGCGCCAGCAGTGACCAGGGTAGAGTGAATGAGCAGTTCTTC.